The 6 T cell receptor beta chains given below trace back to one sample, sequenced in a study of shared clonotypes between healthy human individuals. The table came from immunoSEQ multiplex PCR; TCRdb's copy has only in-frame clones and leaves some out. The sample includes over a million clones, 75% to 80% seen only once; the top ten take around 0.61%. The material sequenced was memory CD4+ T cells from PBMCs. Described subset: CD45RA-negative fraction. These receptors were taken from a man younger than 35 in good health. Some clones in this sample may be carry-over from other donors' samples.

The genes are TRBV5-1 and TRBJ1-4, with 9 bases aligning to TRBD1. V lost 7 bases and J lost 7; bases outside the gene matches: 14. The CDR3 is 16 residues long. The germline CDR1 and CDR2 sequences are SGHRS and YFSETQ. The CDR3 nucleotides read TGCGCCAGCGCCCCGGGACCCGGGACAGGGAGTGAAAAACTGTTTTTT. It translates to CASAPGPGTGSEKLFF.

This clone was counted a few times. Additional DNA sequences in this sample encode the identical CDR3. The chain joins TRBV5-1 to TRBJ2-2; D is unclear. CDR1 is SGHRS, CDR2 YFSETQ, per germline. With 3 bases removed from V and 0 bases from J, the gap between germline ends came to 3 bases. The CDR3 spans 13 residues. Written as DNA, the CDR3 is TGCGCCAGCAGCTCCGCGAACACCGGGGAGCTGTTTTTT. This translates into CASSSANTGELFF.

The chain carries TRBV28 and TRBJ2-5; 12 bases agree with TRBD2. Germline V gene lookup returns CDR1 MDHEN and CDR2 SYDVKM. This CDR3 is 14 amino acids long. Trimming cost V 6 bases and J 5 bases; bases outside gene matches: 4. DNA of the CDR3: TGTGCCAGCAGCCCTAGCGGGAGGGTGGAGACCCAGTACTTC. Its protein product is CASSPSGRVETQYF.

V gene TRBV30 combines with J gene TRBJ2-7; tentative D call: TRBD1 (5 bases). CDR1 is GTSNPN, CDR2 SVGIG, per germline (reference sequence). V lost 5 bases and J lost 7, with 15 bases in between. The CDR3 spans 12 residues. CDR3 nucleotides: TGTGCCTGGGGTAGGACATCTGGGGAGCAGTACTTC. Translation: CAWGRTSGEQYF.

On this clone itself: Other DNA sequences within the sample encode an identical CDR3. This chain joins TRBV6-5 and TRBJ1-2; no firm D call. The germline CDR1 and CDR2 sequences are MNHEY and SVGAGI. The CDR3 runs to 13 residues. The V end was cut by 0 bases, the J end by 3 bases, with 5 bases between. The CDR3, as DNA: TGTGCCAGCAGTTACTCAACACACTATGGCTACACCTTC. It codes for CASSYSTHYGYTF.

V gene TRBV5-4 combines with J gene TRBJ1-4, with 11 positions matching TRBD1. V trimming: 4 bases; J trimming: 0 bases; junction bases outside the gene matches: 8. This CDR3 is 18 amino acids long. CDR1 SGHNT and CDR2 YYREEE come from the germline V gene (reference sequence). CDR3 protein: CASSPRDRGTPTNEKLFF. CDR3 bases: TGTGCCAGCAGCCCCCGGGACAGGGGGACCCCAACTAATGAAAAACTGTTTTTT. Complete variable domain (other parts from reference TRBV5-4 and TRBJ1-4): ETGVTQSPTHLIKTRGQQVTLRCSSQSGHNTVSWYQQALGQGPQFIFQYYREEENGRGNFPPRFSGLQFPNYSSELNVNALELDDSALYLCASSPRDRGTPTNEKLFFGSGTQLSVL.